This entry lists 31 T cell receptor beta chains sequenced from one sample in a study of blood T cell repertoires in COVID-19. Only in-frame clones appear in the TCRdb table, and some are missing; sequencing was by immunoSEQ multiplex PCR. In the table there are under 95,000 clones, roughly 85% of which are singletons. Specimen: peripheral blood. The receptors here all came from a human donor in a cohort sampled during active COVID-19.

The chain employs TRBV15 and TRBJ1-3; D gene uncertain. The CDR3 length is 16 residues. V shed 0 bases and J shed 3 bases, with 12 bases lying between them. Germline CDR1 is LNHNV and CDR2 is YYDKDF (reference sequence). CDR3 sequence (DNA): TGTGCCACCAGCAGAGATCTCGGTTTTGGTGGAAACACCATATATTTT. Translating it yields CATSRDLGFGGNTIYF.

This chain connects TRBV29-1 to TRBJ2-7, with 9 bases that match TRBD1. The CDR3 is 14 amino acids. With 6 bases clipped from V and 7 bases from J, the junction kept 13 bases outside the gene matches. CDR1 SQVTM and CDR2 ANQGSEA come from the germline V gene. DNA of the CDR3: TGCAGCGTAATACGCCGGGACAGGGTCTTTGAGCAGTACTTC. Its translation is CSVIRRDRVFEQYF.

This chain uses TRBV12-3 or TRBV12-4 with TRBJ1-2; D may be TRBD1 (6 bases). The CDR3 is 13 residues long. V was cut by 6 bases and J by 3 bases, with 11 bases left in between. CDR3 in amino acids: CASSDRTYYGYTF. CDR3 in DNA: TGTGCCAGCAGCGACAGGACCTACTATGGCTACACCTTC.

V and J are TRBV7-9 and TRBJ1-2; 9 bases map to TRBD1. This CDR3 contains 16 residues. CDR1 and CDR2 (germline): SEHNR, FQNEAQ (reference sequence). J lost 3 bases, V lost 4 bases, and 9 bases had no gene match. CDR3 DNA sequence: TGTGCCAGCAGCTCATGGACAGGGGAATTCTACTATGGCTACACCTTC. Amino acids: CASSSWTGEFYYGYTF. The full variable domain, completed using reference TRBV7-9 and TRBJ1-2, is DTGVSQNPRHKITKRGQNVTFRCDPISEHNRLYWYRQTLGQGPEFLTYFQNEAQLEKSRLLSDRFSAERPKGSFSTLEIQRTEQGDSAMYLCASSSWTGEFYYGYTFGSGTRLTVV.

The CDR3 region is CASSREATGSEQYF. The DNA of the CDR3 is TGTGCCAGCTCCCGGGAGGCAACAGGGTCCGAGCAGTACTTC. V gene TRBV18 combines with J gene TRBJ2-7, with D tentatively TRBD2 (7 bases). Trimming took 6 bases from V and 6 from J, leaving 18 bases between them. Per germline, CDR1 KGHSH and CDR2 LQKENI. The CDR3 totals 14 residues. The full variable domain, rest sourced from reference TRBV18 and TRBJ2-7, is NAGVMQNPRHLVRRRGQEARLRCSPMKGHSHVYWYRQLPEEGLKFMVYLQKENIIDESGMPKERFSAEFPKEGPSILRIQQVVRGDSAAYFCASSREATGSEQYFGPGTRLTVT.

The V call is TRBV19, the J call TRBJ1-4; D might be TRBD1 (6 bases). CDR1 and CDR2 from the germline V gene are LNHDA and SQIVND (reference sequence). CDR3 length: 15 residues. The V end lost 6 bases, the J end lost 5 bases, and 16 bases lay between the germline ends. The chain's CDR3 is CASRATGTKNEKLFF. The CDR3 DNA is TGTGCCAGTAGAGCCACAGGGACCAAGAATGAAAAACTGTTTTTT.

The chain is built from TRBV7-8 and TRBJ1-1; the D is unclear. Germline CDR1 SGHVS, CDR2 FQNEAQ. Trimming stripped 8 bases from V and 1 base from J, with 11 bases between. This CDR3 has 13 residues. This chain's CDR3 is CASASKSNTEAFF. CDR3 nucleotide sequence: TGTGCCAGCGCGTCGAAATCGAACACTGAAGCTTTCTTT.

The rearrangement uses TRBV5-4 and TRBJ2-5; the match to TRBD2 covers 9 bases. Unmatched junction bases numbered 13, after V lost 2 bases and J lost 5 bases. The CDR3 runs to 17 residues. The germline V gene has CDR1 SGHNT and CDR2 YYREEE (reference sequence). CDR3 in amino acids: CASSLQGWGGRGETQYF. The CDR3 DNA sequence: TGTGCCAGCAGCTTACAGGGATGGGGCGGGAGGGGGGAGACCCAGTACTTC.

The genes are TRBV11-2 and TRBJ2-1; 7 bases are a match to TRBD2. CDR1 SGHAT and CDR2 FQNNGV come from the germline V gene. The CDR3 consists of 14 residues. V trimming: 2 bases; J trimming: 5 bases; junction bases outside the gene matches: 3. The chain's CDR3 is CASSLTREHNEQFF. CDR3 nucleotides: TGTGCCAGCAGCTTAACGCGGGAGCACAATGAGCAGTTCTTC.

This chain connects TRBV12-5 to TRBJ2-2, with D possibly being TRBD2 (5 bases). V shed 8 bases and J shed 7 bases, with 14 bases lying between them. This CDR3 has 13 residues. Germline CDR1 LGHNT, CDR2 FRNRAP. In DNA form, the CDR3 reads TGTGCTAGTCGTCGGGGAGTAATCGGGGAGCTGTTTTTT. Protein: CASRRGVIGELFF.

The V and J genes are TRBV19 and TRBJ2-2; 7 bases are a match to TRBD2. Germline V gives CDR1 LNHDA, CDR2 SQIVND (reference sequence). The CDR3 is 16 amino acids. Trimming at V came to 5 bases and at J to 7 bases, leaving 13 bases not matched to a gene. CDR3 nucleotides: TGTGCCAGTAGTCCCCGACTAGCTCCGTTCGGCGGGGAGCTGTTTTTT. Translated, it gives CASSPRLAPFGGELFF.

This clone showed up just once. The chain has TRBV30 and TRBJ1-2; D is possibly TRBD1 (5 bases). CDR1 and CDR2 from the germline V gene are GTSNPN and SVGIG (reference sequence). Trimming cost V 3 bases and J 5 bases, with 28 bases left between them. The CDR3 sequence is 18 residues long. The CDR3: CAWSQSWRGVPSLYGYTF. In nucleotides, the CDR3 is TGTGCCTGGAGCCAAAGCTGGAGGGGCGTCCCTAGCCTATATGGCTACACCTTC.

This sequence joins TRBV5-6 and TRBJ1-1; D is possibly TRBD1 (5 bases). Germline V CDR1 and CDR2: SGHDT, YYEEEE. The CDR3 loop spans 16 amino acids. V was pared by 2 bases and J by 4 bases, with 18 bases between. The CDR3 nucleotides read TGTGCCAGCAGCTTTAGGGCAGGGTCTTTGAGCACTGAAGCTTTCTTT. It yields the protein CASSFRAGSLSTEAFF.

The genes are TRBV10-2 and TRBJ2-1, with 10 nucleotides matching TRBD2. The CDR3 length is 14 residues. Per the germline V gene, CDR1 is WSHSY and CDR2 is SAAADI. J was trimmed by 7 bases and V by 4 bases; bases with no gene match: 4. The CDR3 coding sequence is TGCGCCAGCAGTGCTAGCGGGAGTGGAAATGAGCAGTTCTTC. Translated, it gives CASSASGSGNEQFF.

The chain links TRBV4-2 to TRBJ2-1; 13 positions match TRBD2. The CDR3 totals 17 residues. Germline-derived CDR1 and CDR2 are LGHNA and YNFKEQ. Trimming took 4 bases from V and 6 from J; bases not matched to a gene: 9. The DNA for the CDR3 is TGTGCCAGCAGCCCGAGACCCAGGACTAGCGGGAGCAATGAGCAGTTCTTC. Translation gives CASSPRPRTSGSNEQFF.

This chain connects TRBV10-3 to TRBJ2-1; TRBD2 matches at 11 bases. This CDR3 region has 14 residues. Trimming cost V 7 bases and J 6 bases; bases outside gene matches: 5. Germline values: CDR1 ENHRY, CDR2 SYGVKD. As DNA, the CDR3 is TGTGCCATCACCGGGACTAGCGGCTCCAATGAGCAGTTCTTC. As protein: CAITGTSGSNEQFF.

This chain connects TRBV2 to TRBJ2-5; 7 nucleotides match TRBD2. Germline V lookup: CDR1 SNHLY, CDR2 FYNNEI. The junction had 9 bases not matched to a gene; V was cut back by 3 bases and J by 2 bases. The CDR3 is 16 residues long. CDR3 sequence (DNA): TGTGCCAGCAGTGATAGGGGCGGGAGAAGGCAAGAGACCCAGTACTTC. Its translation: CASSDRGGRRQETQYF.

The CDR3 loop reads CASSLPGSRTQYF. DNA of the CDR3: TGTGCCAGCAGCTTACCGGGTTCCCGCACCCAGTACTTC. V is TRBV7-2 and J is TRBJ2-5; unclear D gene. Trimming stripped 2 bases from V and 8 bases from J, with 12 bases between. This CDR3 region has 13 residues. Germline values: CDR1 SGHTA, CDR2 FQGNSA.

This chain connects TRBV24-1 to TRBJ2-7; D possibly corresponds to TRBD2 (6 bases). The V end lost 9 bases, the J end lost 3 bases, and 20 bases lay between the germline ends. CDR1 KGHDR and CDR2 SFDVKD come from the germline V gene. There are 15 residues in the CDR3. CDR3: CATQHWWGVNYEQYF. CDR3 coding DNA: TGTGCCACCCAACACTGGTGGGGGGTGAACTACGAGCAGTACTTC.

CDR3 protein: CASSELANTEAFF. The CDR3 DNA is TGTGCCAGCAGTGAATTGGCAAACACTGAAGCTTTCTTT. V gene TRBV6-1 combines with J gene TRBJ1-1; D is undetermined. CDR3 length: 13 residues. The V end was cut by 2 bases, the J end by 2 bases, with 6 bases between. Per germline, CDR1 MNHNS and CDR2 SASEGT.

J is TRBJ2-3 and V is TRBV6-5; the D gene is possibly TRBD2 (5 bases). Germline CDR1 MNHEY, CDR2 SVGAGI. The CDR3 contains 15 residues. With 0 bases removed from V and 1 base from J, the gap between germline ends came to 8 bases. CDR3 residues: CASSYSDWRTDTQYF. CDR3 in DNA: TGTGCCAGCAGTTACTCGGACTGGCGCACAGATACGCAGTATTTT.

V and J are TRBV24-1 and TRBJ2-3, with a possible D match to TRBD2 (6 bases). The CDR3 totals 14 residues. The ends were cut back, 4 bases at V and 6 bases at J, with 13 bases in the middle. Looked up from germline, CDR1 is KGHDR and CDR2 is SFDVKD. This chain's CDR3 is CATSEGGTRDTQYF. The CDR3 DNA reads TGTGCCACCAGTGAAGGAGGGACCAGGGATACGCAGTATTTT.

The CDR3, as DNA: TGTGCCAGCAGCCAAGAGGAAACGGGACAGGAGGAGGGTAGCAATCAGCCCCAGCATTTT. This translates into CASSQEETGQEEGSNQPQHF. The chain has TRBV4-2 and TRBJ1-5, with 8 bases that match TRBD1. The V gene end was trimmed by 0 bases and the J gene end by 0 bases; junction bases not matched to a gene: 13. CDR3 length equals 20 residues. Germline-derived CDR1 and CDR2 are LGHNA and YNFKEQ.

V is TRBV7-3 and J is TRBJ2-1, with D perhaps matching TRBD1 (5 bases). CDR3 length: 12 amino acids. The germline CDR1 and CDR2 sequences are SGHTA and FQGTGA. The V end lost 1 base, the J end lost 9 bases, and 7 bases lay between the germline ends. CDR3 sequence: CASSLIRGEQFF. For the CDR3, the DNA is TGTGCCAGCAGCTTAATAAGGGGTGAGCAGTTCTTC.

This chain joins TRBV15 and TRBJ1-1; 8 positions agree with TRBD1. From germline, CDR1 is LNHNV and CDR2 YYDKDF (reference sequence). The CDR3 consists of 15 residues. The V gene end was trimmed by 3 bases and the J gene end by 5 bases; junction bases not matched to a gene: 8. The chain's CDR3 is CATSRELRGQTEAFF. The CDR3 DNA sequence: TGTGCCACCAGCAGGGAACTCAGGGGGCAAACTGAAGCTTTCTTT. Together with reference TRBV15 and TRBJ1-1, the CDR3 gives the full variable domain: DAMVIQNPRYQVTQFGKPVTLSCSQTLNHNVMYWYQQKSSQAPKLLFHYYDKDFNNEADTPDNFQSRRPNTSFCFLDIRSPGLGDTAMYLCATSRELRGQTEAFFGQGTRLTVV.

CDR3 sequence: CASSLVGTEKETQYF. The CDR3 nucleotides are TGTGCCAGCAGCTTAGTAGGGACAGAGAAAGAGACCCAGTACTTC. The J gene is TRBJ2-5, the V gene TRBV7-8, with TRBD1 matching 7 bases. The V and J ends lost 1 base and 3 bases, in that order; junction bases with no gene match: 5. Germline CDR1 SGHVS, CDR2 FQNEAQ. The CDR3 is 15 amino acids.

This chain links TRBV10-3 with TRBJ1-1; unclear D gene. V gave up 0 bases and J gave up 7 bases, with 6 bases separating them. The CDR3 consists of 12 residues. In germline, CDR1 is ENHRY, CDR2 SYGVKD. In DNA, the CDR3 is TGTGCCATCAGTGAGTCGGAGATTGAAGCTTTCTTT. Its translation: CAISESEIEAFF.

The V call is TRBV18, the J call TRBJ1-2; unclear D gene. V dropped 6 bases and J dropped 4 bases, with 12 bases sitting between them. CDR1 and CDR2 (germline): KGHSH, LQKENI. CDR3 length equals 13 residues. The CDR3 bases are TGTGCCAGCTCTAATCAGGTGGGCTATGGCTACACCTTC. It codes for CASSNQVGYGYTF.

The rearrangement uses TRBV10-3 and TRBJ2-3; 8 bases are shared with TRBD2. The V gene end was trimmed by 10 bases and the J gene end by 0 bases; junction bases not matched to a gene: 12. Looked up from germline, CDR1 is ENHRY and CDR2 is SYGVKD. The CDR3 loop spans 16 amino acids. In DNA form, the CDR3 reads TGTGCCACCGGGCGGAGTAGCGGGACTAGCACAGATACGCAGTATTTT. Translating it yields CATGRSSGTSTDTQYF.

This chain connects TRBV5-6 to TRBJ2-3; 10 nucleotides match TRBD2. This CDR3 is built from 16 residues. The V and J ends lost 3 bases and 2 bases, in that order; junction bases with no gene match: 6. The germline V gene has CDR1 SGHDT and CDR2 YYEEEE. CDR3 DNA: TGTGCCAGCAGCTCCTCCACTAGCGGGGCCACAGATACGCAGTATTTT. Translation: CASSSSTSGATDTQYF.

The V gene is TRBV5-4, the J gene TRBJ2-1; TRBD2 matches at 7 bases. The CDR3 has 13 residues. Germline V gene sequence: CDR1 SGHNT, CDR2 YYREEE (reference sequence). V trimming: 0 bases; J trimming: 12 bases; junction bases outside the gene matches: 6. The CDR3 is CASSLGGGRVQFF. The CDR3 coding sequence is TGTGCCAGCAGCTTGGGGGGGGGTCGTGTGCAGTTCTTC. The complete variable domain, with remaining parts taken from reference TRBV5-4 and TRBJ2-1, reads ETGVTQSPTHLIKTRGQQVTLRCSSQSGHNTVSWYQQALGQGPQFIFQYYREEENGRGNFPPRFSGLQFPNYSSELNVNALELDDSALYLCASSLGGGRVQFFGPGTRLTVL.